Shown below are 24 T cell receptor beta chains from a single sample sequenced in a study of cytotoxic CD8 clonotypes in ibrutinib-treated CLL (dated by TCRdb to about 2021). Library generation was performed with the immunoSEQ multiplex PCR assay. This is the immuneACCESS table as TCRdb keeps it, with only in-frame sequences that have V and J called. A part of the clones is gone; compared with another copy, unresolved V genes explain less than half, and the rest is unexplained. The sample yields about 300,000 clones; roughly 70% were counted once. Jointly, the top ten make up approximately 6% of the sample. This specimen consisted of PBMCs, obtained after 36 months of ibrutinib treatment. These TCRs come from a human donor with chronic lymphocytic leukemia.

The chain uses TRBV11-2 and TRBJ2-5, with D uncertain. The V gene lost 2 bases and the J gene lost 2 bases, with 9 bases spanning the gap. Germline-derived CDR1 and CDR2 are SGHAT and FQNNGV. The CDR3 loop spans 14 amino acids. The CDR3 reads CASSLIRTQETQYF. In DNA, the CDR3 is TGTGCCAGCAGCTTAATACGGACGCAAGAGACCCAGTACTTC.

The V call is TRBV2, the J call TRBJ2-5, with 10 bases lining up with TRBD2. V was pared by 7 bases and J by 7 bases, with 6 bases of the junction left unmatched. There are 13 residues in the CDR3. From germline, CDR1 is SNHLY and CDR2 FYNNEI. CDR3 region: CASKASGGGTQYF. Written as DNA, the CDR3 is TGTGCCAGCAAGGCGAGCGGGGGGGGGACCCAGTACTTC.

This clone occurred a few times. The J gene is TRBJ1-5, the V gene TRBV6-5; TRBD1 matches 9 bases. From germline, CDR1 is MNHEY and CDR2 SVGAGI. The CDR3 sequence is 15 residues long. V dropped 8 bases and J dropped 6; count of bases not matched to a gene: 11. The CDR3 here is CASRAGTGFSQPQHF. The CDR3 region has the DNA TGTGCCAGCCGCGCCGGGACAGGGTTTTCTCAGCCCCAGCATTTT.

This clone was detected a few times. The rearrangement links TRBV9 to TRBJ1-3, with D possibly being TRBD1 (6 bases). Looked up from germline, CDR1 is SGDLS and CDR2 is YYNGEE. Trimming removed 2 bases at V and 5 bases at J, with 8 bases between. CDR3 length: 13 amino acids. The CDR3 DNA reads TGTGCCAGCAGCGTGACAGGAAGAAACACCATATATTTT. Its translation is CASSVTGRNTIYF.

V gene TRBV4-1 combines with J gene TRBJ1-1, with TRBD1 identical over 8 bases. Per the germline V gene, CDR1 is MGHRA and CDR2 is YSYEKL. J was trimmed by 2 bases and V by 5 bases; bases with no gene match: 7. This CDR3 is 15 amino acids long. The CDR3 reads CASSYQGQGNTEAFF. CDR3 coding DNA: TGCGCCAGCAGCTACCAAGGACAGGGAAACACTGAAGCTTTCTTT.

The V gene is TRBV6-1, the J gene TRBJ2-1; 7 positions match TRBD2. Per the germline V gene, CDR1 is MNHNS and CDR2 is SASEGT. The CDR3 has 13 amino acids. V trimming: 8 bases; J trimming: 2 bases; junction bases outside the gene matches: 3. CDR3 residues: CASAAGAYNEQFF. The CDR3 coding sequence is TGTGCCAGCGCTGCGGGGGCCTACAATGAGCAGTTCTTC.

This clone was seen only once. The chain is built from TRBV2 and TRBJ2-1; tentative D call: TRBD1 (6 bases). Trimming pared 6 bases from V and 1 base from J, leaving 10 bases between. Germline V gene lookup returns CDR1 SNHLY and CDR2 FYNNEI. This CDR3 is 14 amino acids long. This chain's CDR3 is CASSWDNSYNEQFF. DNA of the CDR3: TGTGCCAGCAGCTGGGACAATTCCTACAATGAGCAGTTCTTC.

This clone was observed a few times. This rearrangement joins TRBV7-2 to TRBJ2-2, with D possibly being TRBD2 (5 bases). V lost 7 bases, J lost 6 bases, and 15 bases lay in between. CDR3 length: 14 amino acids. In germline, CDR1 is SGHTA, CDR2 FQGNSA. DNA of the CDR3: TGTGCCAGCACCCCGTACGGGAAGGCCGGGGAGCTGTTTTTT. This gives the protein CASTPYGKAGELFF.

The CDR3 reads CASSLGSGHLYEQYF. CDR3 in DNA: TGCGCCAGCAGCTTGGGTTCCGGACACCTCTACGAGCAGTACTTC. V is TRBV5-1 and J is TRBJ2-7, with D tentatively TRBD1 (5 bases). This CDR3 contains 15 residues. CDR1 is SGHRS and CDR2 is YFSETQ in the germline V gene. The V gene lost 0 bases and the J gene lost 3 bases, with 13 bases spanning the gap.

The rearrangement uses TRBV29-1 and TRBJ2-7, with D unclear. Trimming took 4 bases from V and 0 from J, leaving 13 bases between them. CDR1 and CDR2 from the germline V gene are SQVTM and ANQGSEA. The CDR3 is 14 residues long. The CDR3 DNA reads as TGCAGCGTTGTGGGTACTTATCCCTCCTACGAGCAGTACTTC. Translated: CSVVGTYPSYEQYF.

The chain uses TRBV11-2 and TRBJ1-1; D is uncertain. CDR1 SGHAT and CDR2 FQNNGV come from the germline V gene. Trimming cost V 0 bases and J 1 base, with 6 bases left between them. CDR3 length: 14 residues. CDR3 nucleotides: TGTGCCAGCAGCTTAGACTACACGAACACTGAAGCTTTCTTT. Translating it yields CASSLDYTNTEAFF.

The J gene is TRBJ1-5, the V gene TRBV18, with 8 bases identical to TRBD1. Germline V lookup: CDR1 KGHSH, CDR2 LQKENI. This CDR3 is built from 15 residues. The V and J ends lost 4 bases and 2 bases, in that order; junction bases with no gene match: 4. CDR3 protein: CASSLWTGRNQPQHF. CDR3 in DNA: TGTGCCAGCTCACTTTGGACAGGGCGCAATCAGCCCCAGCATTTT. The full variable domain, rest sourced from reference TRBV18 and TRBJ1-5, is NAGVMQNPRHLVRRRGQEARLRCSPMKGHSHVYWYRQLPEEGLKFMVYLQKENIIDESGMPKERFSAEFPKEGPSILRIQQVVRGDSAAYFCASSLWTGRNQPQHFGDGTRLSIL.

In this sample, this clone turned up once. This chain connects TRBV7-9 to TRBJ2-7, with D unclear. The V and J ends lost 4 bases and 3 bases respectively, with 7 bases between them. CDR3 length equals 12 residues. CDR1 SEHNR and CDR2 FQNEAQ come from the germline V gene (reference sequence). The CDR3 is CASSSTLYEQYF. CDR3 in DNA: TGTGCCAGCAGCTCGACACTCTACGAGCAGTACTTC.

The chain is built from TRBV4-3 and TRBJ1-1; the D gene is possibly TRBD1 (6 bases). CDR3 length: 18 residues. Germline assignment: CDR1 LGHNA and CDR2 YSLEER. Trimming pared 0 bases from V and 1 base from J, leaving 18 bases between. CDR3 protein: CASSQDLVGGPSNTEAFF. The CDR3 DNA sequence: TGCGCCAGCAGCCAAGATCTTGTGGGGGGGCCTTCGAACACTGAAGCTTTCTTT.

The chain combines TRBV7-6 with TRBJ2-1, with a weak D call TRBD2 (6 bases). CDR3 length: 15 residues. Per germline, CDR1 SGHVS and CDR2 FNYEAQ. V was shortened by 5 bases and J by 2 bases, with 13 bases between the two germline ends. In DNA form, the CDR3 reads TGTGCCAGCAGCCCCTCTCCGGGGGCCTACAATGAGCAGTTCTTC. Translated: CASSPSPGAYNEQFF. The whole variable domain, filled in from reference TRBV7-6 and TRBJ2-1, reads GAGVSQSPRYKVTKRGQDVALRCDPISGHVSLYWYRQALGQGPEFLTYFNYEAQQDKSGLPNDRFSAERPEGSISTLTIQRTEQRDSAMYRCASSPSPGAYNEQFFGPGTRLTVL.

This sequence joins TRBV10-3 and TRBJ1-5, with 10 bases identical to TRBD1. V was pared by 4 bases and J by 2 bases, with 8 bases of the junction left unmatched. The CDR3 spans 17 residues. Germline CDR1 is ENHRY and CDR2 is SYGVKD. The CDR3 sequence: CAISGQGAGGGNQPQHF. The CDR3 DNA reads TGTGCCATCAGTGGACAGGGGGCAGGGGGTGGCAATCAGCCCCAGCATTTT.

The chain has TRBV6-5 and TRBJ2-2; TRBD2 aligns across 13 bases. V gave up 6 bases and J gave up 8 bases; unmatched junction bases: 6. This CDR3 contains 15 residues. Germline values: CDR1 MNHEY, CDR2 SVGAGI. CDR3 sequence reads: CASSPTSGGAGELFF. CDR3 coding DNA: TGTGCCAGCAGCCCCACTAGCGGGGGGGCAGGGGAGCTGTTTTTT.

The chain uses TRBV9 and TRBJ2-1; no clear D. Germline loops: CDR1 SGDLS, CDR2 YYNGEE. The germline V and J ends were trimmed by 0 bases and 12 bases, with 13 bases remaining between them. This CDR3 contains 13 residues. This chain's CDR3 is CASSVGVAGPQFF. The CDR3 coding sequence is TGTGCCAGCAGCGTAGGAGTAGCCGGGCCGCAGTTCTTC.

The chain joins TRBV6-1 to TRBJ1-4; D is undetermined. The CDR3 runs 14 residues. The V end was cut by 7 bases, the J end by 0 bases, with 9 bases between. Germline CDR1 is MNHNS and CDR2 is SASEGT. The CDR3 DNA reads TGTGCCAGCACAGGTGGAGCAACTAATGAAAAACTGTTTTTT. It is translated as CASTGGATNEKLFF.

This clone has a handful of counts. The chain employs TRBV15 and TRBJ1-5, with D hard to call. This CDR3 contains 16 residues. The ends were cut back, 0 bases at V and 6 bases at J, with 15 bases in the middle. CDR1 LNHNV and CDR2 YYDKDF come from the germline V gene (reference sequence). CDR3 DNA sequence: TGTGCCACCAGCAGAGAGGCGACCGTGGCCAGTCAGCCCCAGCATTTT. Its protein is CATSREATVASQPQHF. The complete variable domain, with remaining parts taken from reference TRBV15 and TRBJ1-5, reads DAMVIQNPRYQVTQFGKPVTLSCSQTLNHNVMYWYQQKSSQAPKLLFHYYDKDFNNEADTPDNFQSRRPNTSFCFLDIRSPGLGDTAMYLCATSREATVASQPQHFGDGTRLSIL.

This clone occurred a few times. The CDR3 DNA reads as TGTGCCAGCATCTCCGGGGTAGCCTATAATTCACCCCTCCACTTT. Translating gives CASISGVAYNSPLHF. V gene TRBV2 combines with J gene TRBJ1-6; no clear D gene. Looked up from germline, CDR1 is SNHLY and CDR2 is FYNNEI. This CDR3 has 15 amino acids. The V end lost 7 bases, the J end lost 2 bases, and 12 bases lay between the germline ends.

This clone occurred a few times. This chain uses TRBV9 with TRBJ1-2, with D maybe TRBD1 (5 bases). This CDR3 spans 12 amino acids. Looked up from germline, CDR1 is SGDLS and CDR2 is YYNGEE. Trimming removed 6 bases at V and 6 bases at J, with 12 bases between. This chain's CDR3 is CASTKAGDGYTF. CDR3 in DNA: TGTGCCAGCACAAAGGCGGGGGATGGCTACACCTTC. Full variable domain (outside the CDR3, taken from reference TRBV9 and TRBJ1-2): DSGVTQTPKHLITATGQRVTLRCSPRSGDLSVYWYQQSLDQGLQFLIQYYNGEERAKGNILERFSAQQFPDLHSELNLSSLELGDSALYFCASTKAGDGYTFGSGTRLTVV.

V and J are TRBV12-5 and TRBJ2-3; D ambiguous. CDR1 and CDR2 (germline): LGHNT, FRNRAP. V was pared by 2 bases and J by 1 base, with 10 bases between. The length of the CDR3 is 15 residues. CDR3 sequence (DNA): TGTGCTAGTGGTTTGTCGTCGAGCGGCACAGATACGCAGTATTTT. Its translation: CASGLSSSGTDTQYF.

This chain links TRBV7-2 with TRBJ1-2; D is ambiguous. The germline V gene has CDR1 SGHTA and CDR2 FQGNSA. Trimming stripped 4 bases from V and 4 bases from J, with 7 bases between. The CDR3 is made up of 12 amino acids. The CDR3 DNA reads as TGTGCCAGCAGCTACGACGGCTATGGCTACACCTTC. It specifies CASSYDGYGYTF.